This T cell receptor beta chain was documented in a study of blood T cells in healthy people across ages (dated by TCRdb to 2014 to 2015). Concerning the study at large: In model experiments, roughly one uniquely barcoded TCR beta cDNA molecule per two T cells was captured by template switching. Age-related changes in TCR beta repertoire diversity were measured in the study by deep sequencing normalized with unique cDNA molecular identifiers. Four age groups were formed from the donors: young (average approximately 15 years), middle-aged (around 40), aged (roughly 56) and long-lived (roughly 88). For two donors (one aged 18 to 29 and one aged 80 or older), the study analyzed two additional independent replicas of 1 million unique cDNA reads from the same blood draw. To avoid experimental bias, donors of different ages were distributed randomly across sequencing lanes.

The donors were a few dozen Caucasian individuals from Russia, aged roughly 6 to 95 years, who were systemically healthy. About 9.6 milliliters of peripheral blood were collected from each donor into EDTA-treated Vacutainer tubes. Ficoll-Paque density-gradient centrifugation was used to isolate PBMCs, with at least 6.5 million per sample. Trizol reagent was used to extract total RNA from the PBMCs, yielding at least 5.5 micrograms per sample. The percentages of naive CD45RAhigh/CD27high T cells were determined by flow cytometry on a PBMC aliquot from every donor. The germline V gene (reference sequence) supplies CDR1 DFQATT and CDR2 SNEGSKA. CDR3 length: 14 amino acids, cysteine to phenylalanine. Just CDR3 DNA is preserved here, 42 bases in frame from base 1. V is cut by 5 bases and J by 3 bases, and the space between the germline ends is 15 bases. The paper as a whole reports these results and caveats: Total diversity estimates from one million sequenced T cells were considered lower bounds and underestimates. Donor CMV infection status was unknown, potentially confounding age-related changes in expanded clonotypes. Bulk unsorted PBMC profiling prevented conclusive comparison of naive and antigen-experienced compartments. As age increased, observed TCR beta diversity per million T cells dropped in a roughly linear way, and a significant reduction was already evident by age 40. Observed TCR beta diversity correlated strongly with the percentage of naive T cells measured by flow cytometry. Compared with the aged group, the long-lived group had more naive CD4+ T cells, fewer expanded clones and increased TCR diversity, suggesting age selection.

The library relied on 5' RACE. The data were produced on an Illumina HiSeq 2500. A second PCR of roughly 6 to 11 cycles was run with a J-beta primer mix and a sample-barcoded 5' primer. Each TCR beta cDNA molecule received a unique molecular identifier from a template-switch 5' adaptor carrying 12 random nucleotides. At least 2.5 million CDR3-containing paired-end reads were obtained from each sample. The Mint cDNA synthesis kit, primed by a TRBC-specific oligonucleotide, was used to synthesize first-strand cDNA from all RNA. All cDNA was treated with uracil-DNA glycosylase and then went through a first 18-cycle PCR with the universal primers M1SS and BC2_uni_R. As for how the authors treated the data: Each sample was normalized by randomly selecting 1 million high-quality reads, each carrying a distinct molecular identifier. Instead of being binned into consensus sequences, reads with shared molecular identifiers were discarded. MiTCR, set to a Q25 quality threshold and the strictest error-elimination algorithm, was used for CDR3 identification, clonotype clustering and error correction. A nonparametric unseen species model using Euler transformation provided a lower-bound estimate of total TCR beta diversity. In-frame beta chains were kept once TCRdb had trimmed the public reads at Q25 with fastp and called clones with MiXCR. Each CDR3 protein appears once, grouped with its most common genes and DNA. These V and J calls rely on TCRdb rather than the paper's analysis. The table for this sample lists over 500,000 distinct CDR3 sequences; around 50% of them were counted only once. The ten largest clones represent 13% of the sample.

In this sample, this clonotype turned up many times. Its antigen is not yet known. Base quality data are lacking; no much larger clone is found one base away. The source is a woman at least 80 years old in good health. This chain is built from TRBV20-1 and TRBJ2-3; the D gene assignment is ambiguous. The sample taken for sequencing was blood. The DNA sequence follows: TGCAGTGCTCTCTCCCTTCAGAGGACAGATACGCAGTATTTT. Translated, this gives CSALSLQRTDTQYF.